The entry below describes one TCR beta chain. What it binds is not known. This PCR relied on a set of 60 Vbeta primers and 13 Jbeta primers. Sequencing used immunoSEQ multiplex PCR; TCRdb keeps in-frame clones, though not all of them. The sample records about 150,000 clones, around 10% being singletons. The CDR3 loop spans 15 amino acids. V lost 4 bases, J lost 1 base, and 6 bases stayed unmatched. The germline V gene has CDR1 SNHLY and CDR2 FYNNEI. The record originates from a study of cytomegalovirus exposure and HLA in healthy donors. Study details: Genotyping showed roughly 77% of hundreds of donors falling in the Caucasian-associated ancestry cluster.

The study, taken as a whole, reports: The study labeled 150 or so TCR beta chains cytomegalovirus-associated. Many donors shared some public TCRs, even though most TCR sequences were rare.

This clonotype was obtained from a male donor in good health and CMV-seronegative. Sequencing was done on a sample of PBMCs. V usage is TRBV2 and J usage is TRBJ2-5, with TRBD2 matching 7 bases. CDR3 amino acids: CASSASSGSQETQYF. CDR3 coding DNA: TGTGCCAGCAGTGCTTCTAGCGGAAGCCAAGAGACCCAGTACTTC. The variable domain in full, completed from reference TRBV2 and TRBJ2-5, reads EPEVTQTPSHQVTQMGQEVILRCVPISNHLYFYWYRQILGQKVEFLVSFYNNEISEKSEIFDDQFSVERPDGSNFTLKIRSTKLEDSAMYFCASSASSGSQETQYFGPGTRLLVL.